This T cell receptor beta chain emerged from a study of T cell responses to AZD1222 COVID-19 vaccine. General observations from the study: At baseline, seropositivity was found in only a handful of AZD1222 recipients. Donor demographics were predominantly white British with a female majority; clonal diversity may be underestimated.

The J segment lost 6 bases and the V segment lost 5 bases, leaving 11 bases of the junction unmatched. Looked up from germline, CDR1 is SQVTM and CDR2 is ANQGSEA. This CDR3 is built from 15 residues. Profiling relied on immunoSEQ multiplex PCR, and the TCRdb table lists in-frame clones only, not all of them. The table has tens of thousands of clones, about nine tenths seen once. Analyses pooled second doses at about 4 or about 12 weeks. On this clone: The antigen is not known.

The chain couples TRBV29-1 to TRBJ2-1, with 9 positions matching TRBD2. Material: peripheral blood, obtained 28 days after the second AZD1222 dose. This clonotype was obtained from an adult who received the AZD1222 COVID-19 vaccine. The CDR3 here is CSVLGRGRARNEQFF. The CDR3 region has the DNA TGCAGCGTTTTGGGACGCGGGAGGGCCCGCAATGAGCAGTTCTTC.